This T cell receptor (beta chain) was retrieved from a study of blood T cell repertoires in COVID-19 (dated by TCRdb to between 2020 and 2021). Background for the entire study: The collaborator samples originated in the United States, Italy and Spain and spanned the acute and convalescent phases of COVID-19. Sample metadata almost always included a de-identified subject ID, COVID-19 status, age in years and sex. HLA class I and class II types, where available, came from metadata supplied by the sample provider rather than from assay-based typing. The material from the prospective study consisted of cDNA or gDNA derived from T cells, B-cell-depleted T cells, or PBMCs. The samples were drawn from two sources: the first 160 participants of the ongoing ImmuneRACE study, and approximately 1,300 subjects contributed by 6 global collaborators. The dataset comprised deeply sampled blood TCRbeta repertoires from subjects exposed to, actively infected with, or recovered from COVID-19. The repertoires were made available in a free public database intended to serve as a resource for research on the immune response to SARS-CoV-2. General findings and caveats noted by the study authors: The amount of clinical and demographic metadata varied by source and participant and was provided uncurated.

At one collaborating source in Seattle, patients were enrolled during active infection and were followed longitudinally through the course of disease. The collaborating institutions used their own protocols to collect whole blood in K2EDTA tubes. For TCRbeta analysis, collaborators shipped samples as frozen whole blood, isolated PBMCs, or DNA extracted from either of those sample types. Worth noting for this clone: Its specific antigen is unknown. Per-nucleotide qualities are absent, and no much larger clonotype sits a single base away.

V has 2 bases trimmed and J has 7 bases trimmed; junction bases matching no gene number 7. Sequences SGHRS (CDR1) and YFSETQ (CDR2) are obtained from the germline V gene. The CDR3 contains 17 residues, cysteine and phenylalanine counted. This entry keeps only the CDR3 DNA: 51 bases, framed from base 1. TCRbeta CDR3 regions were amplified from genomic DNA using the immunoSEQ Assay, a bias-controlled multiplex PCR. In the paper's pipeline: Within the assay, amplification of reference gene primers was used to estimate how many nucleated cells each sample contained. Sequence reads were collapsed and filtered to measure the absolute abundance of every unique TCRbeta CDR3 rearrangement. For each sample, productive Simpson clonality was calculated by taking the square root of Simpson's diversity index across productive rearrangements. The table was pulled from immuneACCESS by TCRdb, which kept in-frame rearrangements only. Such tables lose some clones; where checked, under half of the loss comes from unresolved V genes, and the rest has no known cause. D and trimming were read from the DNA, whereas the V and J calls and clone size are those reported in that table. This sample holds about 230,000 clones; 85% to 90% were observed only once. The ten largest make up more than 9% of the sample.

Specimen: peripheral blood. The TCR sequence derives from a man over 45 with COVID-19, enrolled during active disease. This receptor chain uses TRBV5-1 and TRBJ2-2; the junction holds 14 bases that match TRBD2. The DNA is as follows: TGCGCCAGCAGCTTACGACTAGCGGGGGGGCCGAGCGGGGAGCTGTTTTTT. The encoded protein is CASSLRLAGGPSGELFF.